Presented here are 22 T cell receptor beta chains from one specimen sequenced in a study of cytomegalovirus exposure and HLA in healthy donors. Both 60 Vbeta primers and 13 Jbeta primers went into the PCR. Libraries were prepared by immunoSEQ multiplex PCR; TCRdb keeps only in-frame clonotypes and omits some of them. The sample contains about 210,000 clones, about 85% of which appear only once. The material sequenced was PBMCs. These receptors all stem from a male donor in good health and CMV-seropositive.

The CDR3 protein is CAWSVAGNSYNEQFF. CDR3 nucleotide sequence: TGTGCCTGGAGTGTTGCGGGGAACTCCTACAATGAGCAGTTCTTC. The rearrangement uses TRBV30 and TRBJ2-1, with a tentative D call TRBD2 (6 bases). Per germline, CDR1 GTSNPN and CDR2 SVGIG (reference sequence). The CDR3 covers 15 residues. The V gene lost 0 bases and the J gene lost 0 bases, with 9 bases spanning the gap.

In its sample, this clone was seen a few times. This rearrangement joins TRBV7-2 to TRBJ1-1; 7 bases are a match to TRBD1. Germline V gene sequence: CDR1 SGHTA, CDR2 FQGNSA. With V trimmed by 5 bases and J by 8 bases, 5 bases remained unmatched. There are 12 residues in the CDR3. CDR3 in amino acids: CASSILGQEAFF. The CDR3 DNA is TGTGCCAGCAGCATCTTGGGACAGGAAGCTTTCTTT.

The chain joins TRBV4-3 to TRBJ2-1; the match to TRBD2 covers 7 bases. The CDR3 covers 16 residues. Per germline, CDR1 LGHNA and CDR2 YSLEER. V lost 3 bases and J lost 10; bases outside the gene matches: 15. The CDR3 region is CASSHRDWREFGEQFF. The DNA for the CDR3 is TGCGCCAGCAGCCATCGGGACTGGCGGGAGTTCGGCGAGCAGTTCTTC.

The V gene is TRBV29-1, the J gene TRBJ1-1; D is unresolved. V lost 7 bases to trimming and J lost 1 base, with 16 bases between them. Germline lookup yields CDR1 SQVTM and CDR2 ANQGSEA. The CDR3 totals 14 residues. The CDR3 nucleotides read TGCAGCGCTTTCCCGGGGAACCCGAACACTGAAGCTTTCTTT. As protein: CSAFPGNPNTEAFF.

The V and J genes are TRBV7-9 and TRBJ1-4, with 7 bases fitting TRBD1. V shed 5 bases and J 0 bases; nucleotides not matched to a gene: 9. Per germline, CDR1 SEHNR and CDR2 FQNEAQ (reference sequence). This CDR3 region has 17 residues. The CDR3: CASSDPGQIATNEKLFF. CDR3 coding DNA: TGTGCCAGCAGCGACCCGGGACAGATCGCAACTAATGAAAAACTGTTTTTT.

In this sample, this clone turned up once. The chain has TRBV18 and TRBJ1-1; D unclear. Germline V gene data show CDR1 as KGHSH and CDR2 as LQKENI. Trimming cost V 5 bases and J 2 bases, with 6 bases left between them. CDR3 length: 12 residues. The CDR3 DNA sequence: TGTGCCAGCTCATCCAAAAACACTGAAGCTTTCTTT. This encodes CASSSKNTEAFF.

Written as DNA, the CDR3 is TGCGCCAGCAGCTTAGAAGTACAGGGATCCGAGCAGTACTTC. Encoded protein: CASSLEVQGSEQYF. The V gene is TRBV5-1, the J gene TRBJ2-7, with D possibly being TRBD1 (6 bases). In germline, CDR1 is SGHRS, CDR2 YFSETQ. Trimming stripped 2 bases from V and 6 bases from J, with 15 bases between. This CDR3 region has 14 residues.

As DNA, the CDR3 is TGTGCCAGCACACTAAAACTAGCGGCTAGCACAGATACGCAGTATTTT. Translation gives CASTLKLAASTDTQYF. The chain joins TRBV5-4 to TRBJ2-3; 8 bases are shared with TRBD2. The ends lost 6 bases at V and 0 bases at J; junction bases unmatched: 9. The CDR3 is 16 amino acids. Germline CDR1 is SGHNT and CDR2 is YYREEE (reference sequence). Using reference TRBV5-4 and TRBJ2-3 for the parts outside the CDR3, the full variable domain is ETGVTQSPTHLIKTRGQQVTLRCSSQSGHNTVSWYQQALGQGPQFIFQYYREEENGRGNFPPRFSGLQFPNYSSELNVNALELDDSALYLCASTLKLAASTDTQYFGPGTRLTVL.

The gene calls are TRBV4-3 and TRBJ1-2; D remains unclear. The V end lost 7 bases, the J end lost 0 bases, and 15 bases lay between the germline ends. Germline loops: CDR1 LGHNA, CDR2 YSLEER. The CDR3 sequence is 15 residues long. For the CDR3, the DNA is TGCGCCAGCACACTAAGTCTCGGAACTAACTATGGCTACACCTTC. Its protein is CASTLSLGTNYGYTF.

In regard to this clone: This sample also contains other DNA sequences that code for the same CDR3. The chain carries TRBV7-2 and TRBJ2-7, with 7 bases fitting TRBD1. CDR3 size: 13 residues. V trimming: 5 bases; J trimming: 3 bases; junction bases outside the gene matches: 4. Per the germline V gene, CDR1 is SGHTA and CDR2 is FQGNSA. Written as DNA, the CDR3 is TGTGCCAGCAGCCCGGACAGGAACTACGAGCAGTACTTC. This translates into CASSPDRNYEQYF.

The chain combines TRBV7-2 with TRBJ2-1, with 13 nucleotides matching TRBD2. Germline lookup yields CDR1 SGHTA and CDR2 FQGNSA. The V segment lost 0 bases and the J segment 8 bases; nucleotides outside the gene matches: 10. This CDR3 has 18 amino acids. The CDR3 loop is CASSLAWTSGSYSHEQFF. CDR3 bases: TGTGCCAGCAGCTTAGCGTGGACTAGCGGGAGCTATAGTCATGAGCAGTTCTTC.

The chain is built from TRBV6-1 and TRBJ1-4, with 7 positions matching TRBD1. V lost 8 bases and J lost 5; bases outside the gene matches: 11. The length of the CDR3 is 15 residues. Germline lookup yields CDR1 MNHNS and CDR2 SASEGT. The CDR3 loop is CASPDREVLNEKLFF. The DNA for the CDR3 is TGTGCCAGCCCAGACAGGGAGGTCTTAAATGAAAAACTGTTTTTT.

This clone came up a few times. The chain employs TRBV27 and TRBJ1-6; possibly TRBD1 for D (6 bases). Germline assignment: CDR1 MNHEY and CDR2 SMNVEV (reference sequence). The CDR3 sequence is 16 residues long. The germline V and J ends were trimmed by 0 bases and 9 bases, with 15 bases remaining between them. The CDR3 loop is CASSLSIQGHRSPLHF. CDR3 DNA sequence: TGTGCCAGCAGTTTATCGATCCAGGGGCATCGTTCACCCCTCCACTTT.

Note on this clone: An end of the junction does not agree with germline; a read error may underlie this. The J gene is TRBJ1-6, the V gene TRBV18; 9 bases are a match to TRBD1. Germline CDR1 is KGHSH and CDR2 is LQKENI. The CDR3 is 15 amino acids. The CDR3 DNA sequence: TGTGCCAGCTCCCCACAGGGGGCGCGTGAGTCACCCCTCCACTTT. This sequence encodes CASSPQGARESPLHF.

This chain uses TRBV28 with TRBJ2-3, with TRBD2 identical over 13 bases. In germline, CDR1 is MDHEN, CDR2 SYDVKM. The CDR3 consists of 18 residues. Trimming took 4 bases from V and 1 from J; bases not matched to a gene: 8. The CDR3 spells CASSSRTSGRFGTDTQYF. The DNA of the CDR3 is TGTGCCAGCAGTTCCCGGACTAGCGGGAGATTTGGCACAGATACGCAGTATTTT.

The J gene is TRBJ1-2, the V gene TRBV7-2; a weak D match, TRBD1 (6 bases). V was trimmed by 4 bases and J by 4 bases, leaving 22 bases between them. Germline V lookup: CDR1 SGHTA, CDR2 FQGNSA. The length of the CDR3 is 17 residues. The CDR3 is CASSSSLTDSVVYGYTF. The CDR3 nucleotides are TGTGCCAGCAGCTCCTCTTTAACGGACAGCGTCGTCTATGGCTACACCTTC.

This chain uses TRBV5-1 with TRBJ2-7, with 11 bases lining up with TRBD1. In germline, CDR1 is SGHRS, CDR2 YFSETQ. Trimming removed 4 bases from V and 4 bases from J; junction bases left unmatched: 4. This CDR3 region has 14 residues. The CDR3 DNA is TGCGCCAGCAGCCCGGACAGGGGGCAGTACGAGCAGTACTTC. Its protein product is CASSPDRGQYEQYF.

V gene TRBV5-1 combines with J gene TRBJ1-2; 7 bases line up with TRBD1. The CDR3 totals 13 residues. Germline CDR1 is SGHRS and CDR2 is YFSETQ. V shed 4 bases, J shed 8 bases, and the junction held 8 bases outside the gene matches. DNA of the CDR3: TGCGCCAGCAGCCCGGTACAGGGGTCAGGCTACACCTTC. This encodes CASSPVQGSGYTF.

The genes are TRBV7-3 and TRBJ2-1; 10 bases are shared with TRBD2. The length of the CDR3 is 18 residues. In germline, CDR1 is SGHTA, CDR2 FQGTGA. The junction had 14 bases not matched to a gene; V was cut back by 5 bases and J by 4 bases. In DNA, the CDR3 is TGTGCCAGCAGCCCATTGGGAATTAGCGGGGGGAGATACAATGAGCAGTTCTTC. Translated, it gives CASSPLGISGGRYNEQFF.

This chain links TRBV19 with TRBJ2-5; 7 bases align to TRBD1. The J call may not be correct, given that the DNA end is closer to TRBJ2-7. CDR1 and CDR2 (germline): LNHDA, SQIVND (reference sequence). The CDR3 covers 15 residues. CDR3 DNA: TGTGCCAGTAGAGGGACCGGACAGGCGATTAACGAGCAGTACTTC. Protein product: CASRGTGQAINEQYF.

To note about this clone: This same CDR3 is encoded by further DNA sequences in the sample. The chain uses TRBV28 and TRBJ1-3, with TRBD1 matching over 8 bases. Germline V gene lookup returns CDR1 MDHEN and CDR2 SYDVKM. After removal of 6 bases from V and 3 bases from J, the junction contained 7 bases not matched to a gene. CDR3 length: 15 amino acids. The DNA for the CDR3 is TGTGCCAGCAGCTCTGGACAGGGTAATGGAAACACCATATATTTT. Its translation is CASSSGQGNGNTIYF.

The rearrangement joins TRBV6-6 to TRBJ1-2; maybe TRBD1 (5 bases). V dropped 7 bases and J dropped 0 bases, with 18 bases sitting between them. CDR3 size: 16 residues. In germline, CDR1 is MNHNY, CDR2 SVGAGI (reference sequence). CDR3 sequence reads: CASTLDTRGANYGYTF. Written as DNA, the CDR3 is TGTGCCAGCACCCTGGACACCAGAGGAGCTAACTATGGCTACACCTTC.